A selection of T cell receptor beta chains follows, all from one sample in a study of control samples from healthy donors and cancer patients. Sequenced by immunoSEQ multiplex PCR; TCRdb stores in-frame clones only, minus some. The top ten hold 5.7% of the sample, which has about 150,000 clones, approximately 94% seen once. The sample taken for sequencing was blood. The receptors come from a man aged 35 to 55 in good health. The CDR3 runs from the conserved cysteine through the conserved F or W. The D gene is left open where the match is weak. For some rows the clone size is stated as once, few or many, or as a class when expanded; others skip it.

j_call | v_call | clone_size | d_call | cdr3_nt | cdr3_aa
TRBJ1-1 | TRBV6-5 | - | - | TGTGCCAGCAGTAGCCCCCGCGGCCCCAACACTGAAGCTTTCTTT | CASSSPRGPNTEAFF
TRBJ1-2 | TRBV7-8 | - | - | TGTGCCAGCAGCTTATTCGGAGAGTATGGCTACACCTTC | CASSLFGEYGYTF
TRBJ1-1 | TRBV5-1 | - | - | TGCGCCAGCAGCTTGGGGAGAACAGAGGTCAAAAACACTGAAGCTTTCTTT | CASSLGRTEVKNTEAFF
TRBJ2-7 | TRBV11-2 | - | - | TGTGCCAGCAGCTACACAGGCGCCAGCTCCTACGAGCAGTACTTC | CASSYTGASSYEQYF
TRBJ2-2 | TRBV4-1 | - | - | TGCGCCAGCAGCCAAGATGGAAACACCGGGGAGCTGTTTTTT | CASSQDGNTGELFF
TRBJ1-4 | TRBV15 | - | TRBD1 | TGTGCCACCAGCAGAGCTGACAGGGGGCTTGAAAAACTGTTTTTT | CATSRADRGLEKLFF
TRBJ2-1 | TRBV9 | few | - | TGTGCCAGCAGCGTGATGGAGGAAAATGAGCAGTTCTTC | CASSVMEENEQFF
TRBJ2-6 | TRBV4-1 | - | - | TGCGCCAGCAGCCAAGGGACAGCCCCGGGATCTGGGGCCAACGTCCTGACTTTC | CASSQGTAPGSGANVLTF
TRBJ1-5 | TRBV6-6 | - | - | TGTGCCAGCACGGGCGAGACCAGGCAGCCCCAGCATTTT | CASTGETRQPQHF
TRBJ2-3 | TRBV10-3 | - | - | TGTGCTGGTTATACGCAGTATTTT | CAGYTQYF
TRBJ1-2 | TRBV2 | - | TRBD1 | TGTGCCAGCAGTACCGCCGGACAGGGCAACTATGGCTACACCTTC | CASSTAGQGNYGYTF
TRBJ2-7 | TRBV5-4 | - | - | TGTGCCAGCAGCTTGCAGAACCTCGTCGGTTCCTACGAGCAGTACTTC | CASSLQNLVGSYEQYF
TRBJ2-7 | TRBV3-1/TRBV3-2 | - | - | TGTGCCAGCAGCCGGGCGGGGGCGCGGGAGCAGTACTTC | CASSRAGAREQYF
TRBJ1-1 | TRBV18 | once | - | TGTGCCAGCTCACCACTACAGAACTTAAACACTGAAGCTTTCTTT | CASSPLQNLNTEAFF
TRBJ1-2 | TRBV4-1 | - | - | TGCGCCAGCAGCCAAGAAGGCCAAGGGGTTAACTATGGCTACACCTTC | CASSQEGQGVNYGYTF
TRBJ1-1 | TRBV28 | - | - | TGTGCCAGCAGTTTACCCCTAATAAGCACTGAAGCTTTCTTT | CASSLPLISTEAFF
TRBJ1-2 | TRBV24-1 | - | TRBD1 | TGTGCCACCAGTGATAACCAGGGGGGTGGCTATGGCTACACCTTC | CATSDNQGGGYGYTF
TRBJ1-5 | TRBV5-6 | - | - | TGTGCCAGCAGCCCGGACGGTTCCCCGGATCAGCCCCAGCATTTT | CASSPDGSPDQPQHF
TRBJ1-2 | TRBV4-1 | - | TRBD1 | TGCGCCAGCAGCCCTACAAGACAGGGGAACTATGGCTACACCTTC | CASSPTRQGNYGYTF
TRBJ1-1 | TRBV6-6 | - | - | TGTGCCAGCAGTTACAACAGATACACTGAAGCTTTCTTT | CASSYNRYTEAFF
TRBJ1-6 | TRBV6-5 | - | - | TGTGCCAGCAGTTACTGGAGGGGAGGTGATTCACCCCTCCACTTT | CASSYWRGGDSPLHF
TRBJ2-2 | TRBV6-5 | - | - | TGTGCCAGCAGTCTTCGGACAGACACCGGGGAGCTGTTTTTT | CASSLRTDTGELFF
TRBJ2-7 | TRBV19 | - | - | TGTGCCAGTAGGACCTCACCGGGAACCTACGAGCAGTACTTC | CASRTSPGTYEQYF
TRBJ2-7 | TRBV11-2 | - | TRBD1 | TGTGCCAGCAGCCCCGGGACAGGGGGCGCGCAGTACTTC | CASSPGTGGAQYF
TRBJ2-2 | TRBV7-7 | - | - | TGTGCCAGCAGCTTAGGTCTCGGGGCCACCGGGGAGCTGTTTTTT | CASSLGLGATGELFF
TRBJ2-7 | TRBV2 | - | - | TGTGCCAGCAGTGCCATGGGGGGCGAGCAGTACTTC | CASSAMGGEQYF
TRBJ2-7 | TRBV4-3 | - | - | TGCGCCAGCAGCCAAGATCGAGCGGGCTACGAGCAGTACTTC | CASSQDRAGYEQYF
TRBJ2-7 | TRBV3-1/TRBV3-2 | - | TRBD2 | TGTGCCAGCAGCGCCAGCGGACTAGCGACCTACGAGCAGTACTTC | CASSASGLATYEQYF
TRBJ2-1 | TRBV18 | - | - | TGTGCCAGCTCCAGGGGTCTCAATGAGCAGTTCTTC | CASSRGLNEQFF
TRBJ2-3 | TRBV28 | - | TRBD1 | TGTGCCAGCTGTAACGACAGGGCTAGCACAGATACGCAGTATTTT | CASCNDRASTDTQYF
TRBJ2-7 | TRBV10-2 | - | - | TGCGCCAGCAGTGCCCCGGCCGTGGTTGGGGTCGAGCAGTACTTC | CASSAPAVVGVEQYF
TRBJ1-4 | TRBV18 | - | - | TGTGCCAGCTCCCGCGACAGCGCAACTAATGAAAAACTGTTTTTT | CASSRDSATNEKLFF
TRBJ1-1 | TRBV4-3 | - | - | TGCGCCAGCAGCCAAGATAGGGGCTTCACTGAAGCTTTCTTT | CASSQDRGFTEAFF
TRBJ1-5 | TRBV27 | - | - | TGTGCCAGCAGAAGGAGCAGTAGCAATCAGCCCCAGCATTTT | CASRRSSSNQPQHF
TRBJ2-7 | TRBV5-1 | once | - | TGCGCCAGCAGCTTTCAGACGTCCTACGAGCAGTACTTC | CASSFQTSYEQYF
TRBJ2-2 | TRBV6-2/TRBV6-3 | - | TRBD1 | TGTGCCAGCAGTAACCGGGACAGGGCGAACACCGGGGAGCTGTTTTTT | CASSNRDRANTGELFF
TRBJ2-1 | TRBV7-2 | - | - | TGTGCCAGCAGCTTAGACCTTGGCTCCTACAATGAGCAGTTCTTC | CASSLDLGSYNEQFF
TRBJ1-2 | TRBV7-2 | - | - | TGTGCCAGCAGCTCAATTCAGGGGAACGGCTACACCTTC | CASSSIQGNGYTF
TRBJ2-4 | TRBV4-3 | - | - | TGCGCCAGCAGCCAATCCCAGGGGACTGGGGGCATTCAGTACTTC | CASSQSQGTGGIQYF
TRBJ1-2 | TRBV6-5 | - | TRBD1 | TGTGCCAGCAGTTCCCCCCGAGACAGGGTTGGCTACACCTTC | CASSSPRDRVGYTF
TRBJ1-2 | TRBV6-1 | - | - | TGTGCCAGCAGTGAACAGCTCTATGGCTACACCTTC | CASSEQLYGYTF
TRBJ1-5 | TRBV6-2/TRBV6-3 | - | - | TGTGCCAGCAGTTACTCGAAGGGGAGTTTGGCGCCCCAGCATTTT | CASSYSKGSLAPQHF
TRBJ2-5 | TRBV2 | - | - | TGTGCCAGCAGTGAGAGGGGTAGCCGGCAAGAGACCCAGTACTTC | CASSERGSRQETQYF
TRBJ2-3 | TRBV5-1 | - | - | TGCGCCAGCAGCTCCACAGCTCTGGGGACTGATACGCAGTATTTT | CASSSTALGTDTQYF
TRBJ2-3 | TRBV18 | - | - | TGTGCCAGCTCCCGGTTGGTAACAGATACGCAGTATTTT | CASSRLVTDTQYF
TRBJ2-7 | TRBV27 | - | - | TGTGCCAGCAGCCCGAGGGGCGGGGTGTACGAGCAGTACTTC | CASSPRGGVYEQYF